This note documents a single T cell receptor (beta chain) sequence. The entry originates in a study of T cell responses to AZD1222 COVID-19 vaccine. Assay used: immunoSEQ multiplex PCR; TCRdb lists only in-frame clones, some missing. The table has around 190,000 clones, about nine tenths seen once. V gave up 1 base and J gave up 16 bases, with 21 bases separating them. Per germline, CDR1 SGHRS and CDR2 YFSETQ. The CDR3 has 14 residues. This chain uses TRBV5-1 with TRBJ2-4, with a possible D match to TRBD1 (6 bases). This TCR was recovered from an adult who received the AZD1222 COVID-19 vaccine. Sample: peripheral blood, taken 28 days after the second AZD1222 dose. CDR3 amino acids: CASSLYRTGTPSYF. CDR3 nucleotide sequence: TGCGCCAGCAGCTTGTATAGAACCGGGACACCCTCTTACTTC.